Included here is one TCR beta chain sequence, with context. The clone's antigen remains unknown. No base quality values were provided; no much bigger clone lies one nucleotide off. TCRbeta CDR3 regions were amplified from genomic DNA using the immunoSEQ Assay, a bias-controlled multiplex PCR. In the paper's pipeline: The number of nucleated cells in each sample was estimated by amplification of reference gene primers within the assay. Sequence reads were collapsed and filtered to measure the absolute abundance of every unique TCRbeta CDR3 rearrangement. For each sample, productive Simpson clonality was calculated as the square root of Simpson's diversity index over productive rearrangements. Not all clones reach the TCRdb copy of this immuneACCESS table, which keeps in-frame sequences only. Checked studies attribute under half of the gap to unresolved V genes and leave the rest unexplained. V, J and clone size derive from that table, while D and trimming were established from the DNA sequence. The sample contains about 80,000 clones, about four fifths of them found a single time. Less than 40% of the sample is in the top ten clones.

Whole blood was collected in K2EDTA tubes by collaborating institutions according to the institutions' own protocols. For TCRbeta analysis, collaborator samples were shipped as frozen whole blood, as isolated PBMCs, or as DNA extracted from either sample type. This entry is derived from a study of blood T cell repertoires in COVID-19 (dated by TCRdb to about 2020). Describing the broader study: Samples from collaborators originated in the United States, Italy and Spain and spanned both the acute and convalescent phases of COVID-19. The material from the prospective study consisted of cDNA or gDNA derived from T cells, B-cell-depleted T cells, or PBMCs. The dataset comprised deeply sampled blood TCRbeta repertoires from subjects exposed to, actively infected with, or recovered from COVID-19. The repertoires were released in a freely available public database meant as a resource for research on the immune response to SARS-CoV-2. Samples were obtained from the ongoing ImmuneRACE study (first 160 participants) and from 1,254 subjects provided by 6 global collaborators. The sample metadata nearly always contained a de-identified subject ID, COVID-19 status, age in years and sex. HLA class I and class II types, where available, came from metadata supplied by the sample provider rather than from assay-based typing. Study-level results and caveats: The quantity of clinical and demographic metadata differed by source and by participant and was supplied without curation.

The cysteine opens and the phenylalanine closes a CDR3 of 15 amino acids. Only CDR3 DNA is held: 45 bases, read in frame from base 1. Per the germline V gene, MNHNS is the CDR1 and SASEGT is the CDR2. V loses 1 base, J loses 5 bases, and the germline ends lie 11 bases apart. This receptor was identified in a woman aged 65 to 85 with acute or convalescent COVID-19. The V gene is TRBV6-1 and the J gene is TRBJ1-4; no D gene is confidently identified. Sequencing was done on a sample of peripheral blood. CDR3 reads: CASSEGAGLNEKLFF. The nucleotides are TGTGCCAGCAGTGAAGGGGCAGGATTGAATGAAAAACTGTTTTTT.